The T cell receptor (beta chain) under discussion was sequenced for a study of identical twins. Study-level findings and limits: Sharing of beta out-of-frame sequences by twins showed a weaker excess. Fewer insertions marked abundant cord blood beta clonotypes; young adult naive trended weakly, memory not at all. The authors drew conclusions from cross-sectional statistical analysis rather than following the same donors.

Notes on this clonotype: The antigen remains unidentified.

The CDR3 covers 15 residues. Germline CDR1 reads SGDLS; CDR2 reads YYNGEE. Germline trimming cut 0 bases from V and 2 bases from J; bases unmatched to any gene: 4. Through template switching, a universal primer site was introduced, and the cDNA contained unique molecular identifiers. TCRdb reprocessed the 5' RACE reads with MiXCR, giving one entry per CDR3 protein. Of 200,000 to 250,000 distinct CDR3 sequences listed, more than 13% are singletons. The chain links TRBV9 to TRBJ2-7; 8 bases are shared with TRBD2. The source is a woman aged 18 to 35 in good health. The source material was memory (CD45RO+) T cells sorted from blood. The DNA of the CDR3 is TGTGCCAGCAGCGTAGGCCAGACTAGCGCCTACGAGCAGTACTTC. Its translation is CASSVGQTSAYEQYF.